This TCR beta chain was sequenced for a study of OX40 agonist ivuxolimab in advanced cancers. Context from the whole study: Ivuxolimab, which targeted the costimulatory receptor OX40 (CD134), was an agonistic, fully human IgG2 monoclonal antibody. A male proportion of roughly 80% and a mean age of around 60 years, ranging from 23 to 79, were recorded for the dose-escalation cohort. Peripheral TCRbeta sequencing was intended to test whether TCR sequence diversity was altered and clonal T-cell expansion was caused by ivuxolimab. Partial responses were achieved by three dose-escalation patients, of whom one had hepatocellular carcinoma and two had cutaneous melanoma. Of the roughly 52 dose-escalation patients, hepatocellular carcinoma was present in roughly 19, melanoma in roughly 15, renal cell carcinoma in 9 and head and neck cancer in 9. The paper describes the monotherapy dose-escalation part (N of about 50 patients) of the phase I trial of ivuxolimab. Intravenous ivuxolimab was administered to patients every 2 weeks at six dose levels: 0.01, 0.1, 0.3, 1.5, 3 and 10 mg/kg. Prior anti-PD-1, anti-PD-L1 or anti-CTLA-4 therapy was permitted, and 40% of dose-escalation patients had received checkpoint inhibitors.

Overall results and qualifications from the work: In the 0.1-3.0 mg/kg groups, partial responders had among the lowest normalized peripheral clonal expansion, particularly in CD8+ T cells. Clonal expansion of both CD4+ and CD8+ blood T cells was observed from baseline to week 6 at doses 0.1 to 3.0 mg/kg. On average, CD8+ T cells showed more expanded clones than CD4+ T cells after ivuxolimab. The antigen specificity of the clonally expanded peripheral T cells was not determined. Low levels of normalized T-cell clonal expansion were also shown by some nonresponding patients.

For sequencing of the TCRbeta CDR3 region, genomic DNA was extracted from the sorted cells. The immunoSEQ Assay was used for sequencing of TCRbeta CDR3 regions. TCRdb's version of the immuneACCESS table is confined to in-frame rearrangements and falls short of the full clone set. An unresolved V gene accounts for under half of the shortfall where checked; the remainder is of unknown origin. The sample table records roughly 57,000 clones; about 79% of these occur just once. Of the sample, 2% to 3% is held by the ten largest clones. Its CDR3 holds 13 amino acids, cysteine through phenylalanine. Only the CDR3 DNA stays, 39 bases, in frame from base 1. CDR1 and CDR2 are read off the germline V gene as LGHNA and YNFKEQ. V is trimmed back by 4 bases and J by 7 bases, and the junction contains 2 bases that no gene match accounts for. Patients with autoimmune disease history or receiving systemic immunosuppression were excluded from the trial. Peripheral blood for TCR sequencing was drawn from every dose cohort at baseline, at cycle 4 day 1 and at cycle 7 day 1. The samples were drawn from a first-in-human, open-label, multicenter phase I dose-escalation trial of ivuxolimab. Adults with locally advanced or metastatic head and neck squamous cell, hepatocellular, melanoma or renal cell carcinoma were enrolled in the trial. Before TCR sequencing, CD4+ T cells and CD8+ T cells were sorted from peripheral blood as separate populations.

On this clone: No cognate antigen has been identified for it. No much larger clone is present one base from it, and per-base qualities are unavailable.

Recombination linked TRBV4-2 to TRBJ1-4; TRBD1 aligns with 8 central bases. The sample was CD4+ or CD8+ T cells sorted from blood, taken in a trial of the OX40 agonist ivuxolimab. The TCR comes from an adult with an advanced solid tumor such as melanoma, head and neck, liver or kidney cancer. The CDR3 in this case is CASSRGQGEKLFF. The sequenced DNA: TGTGCCAGCAGCCGAGGACAGGGTGAAAAACTGTTTTTT.